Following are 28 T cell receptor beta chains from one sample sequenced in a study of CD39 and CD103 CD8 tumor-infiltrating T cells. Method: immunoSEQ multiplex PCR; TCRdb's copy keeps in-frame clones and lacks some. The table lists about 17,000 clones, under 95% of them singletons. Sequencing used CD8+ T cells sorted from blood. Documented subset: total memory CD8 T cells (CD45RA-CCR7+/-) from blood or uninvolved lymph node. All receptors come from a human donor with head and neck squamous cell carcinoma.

The CDR3 region has the DNA TGTGCCAGCAGCTTGGAGTTTCTCCAGGCTATAATGAACACTGAAGCTTTCTTT. This gives the protein CASSLEFLQAIMNTEAFF. This chain connects TRBV5-5 to TRBJ1-1; D not certain. Germline-derived CDR1 and CDR2 are SGHKS and YYEKEE (reference sequence). Trimming cost V 0 bases and J 0 bases, with 18 bases left between them. The CDR3 consists of 18 residues. Supplemented by reference TRBV5-5 and TRBJ1-1, the full variable domain reads DAGVTQSPTHLIKTRGQQVTLRCSPISGHKSVSWYQQVLGQGPQFIFQYYEKEERGRGNFPDRFSARQFPNYSSELNVNALLLGDSALYLCASSLEFLQAIMNTEAFFGQGTRLTVV.

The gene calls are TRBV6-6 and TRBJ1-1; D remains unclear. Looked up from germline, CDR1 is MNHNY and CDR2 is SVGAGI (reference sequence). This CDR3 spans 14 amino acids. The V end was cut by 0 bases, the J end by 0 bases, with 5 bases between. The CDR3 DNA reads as TGTGCCAGCAGTTACTCGATCGTGAACACTGAAGCTTTCTTT. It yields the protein CASSYSIVNTEAFF.

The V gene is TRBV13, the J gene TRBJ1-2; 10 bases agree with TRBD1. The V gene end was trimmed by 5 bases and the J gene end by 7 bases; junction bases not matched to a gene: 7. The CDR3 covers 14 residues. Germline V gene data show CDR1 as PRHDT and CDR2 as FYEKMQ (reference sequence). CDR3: CASSPLDRGFGYTF. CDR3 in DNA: TGTGCCAGCAGCCCCTTGGACAGGGGGTTTGGCTACACCTTC.

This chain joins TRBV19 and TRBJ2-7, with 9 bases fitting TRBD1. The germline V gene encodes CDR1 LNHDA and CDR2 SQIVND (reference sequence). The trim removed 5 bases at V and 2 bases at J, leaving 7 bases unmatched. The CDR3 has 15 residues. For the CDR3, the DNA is TGTGCCAGTAGTGCAGGGACAGGGCTCCCCTACGAGCAGTACTTC. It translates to CASSAGTGLPYEQYF.

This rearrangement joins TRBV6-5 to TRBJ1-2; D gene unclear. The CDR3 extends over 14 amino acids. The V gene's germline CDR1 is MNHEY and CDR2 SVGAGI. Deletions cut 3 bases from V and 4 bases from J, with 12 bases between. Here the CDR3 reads CASSYDRLGYGYTF. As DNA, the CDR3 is TGTGCCAGCAGTTATGACCGCCTGGGCTATGGCTACACCTTC.

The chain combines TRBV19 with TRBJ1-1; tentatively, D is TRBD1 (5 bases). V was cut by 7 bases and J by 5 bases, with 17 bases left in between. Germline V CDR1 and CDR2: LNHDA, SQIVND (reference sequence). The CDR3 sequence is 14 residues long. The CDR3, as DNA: TGTGCCAGTATACTGGCCCTTGGGGGGACTGAAGCTTTCTTT. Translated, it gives CASILALGGTEAFF.

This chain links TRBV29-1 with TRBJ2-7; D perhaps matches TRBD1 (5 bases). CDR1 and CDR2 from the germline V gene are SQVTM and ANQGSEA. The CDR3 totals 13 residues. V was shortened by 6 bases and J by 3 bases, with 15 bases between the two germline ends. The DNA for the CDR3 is TGCAGCGTCGTCCGGCCAGGGTTCTACGAGCAGTACTTC. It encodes CSVVRPGFYEQYF.

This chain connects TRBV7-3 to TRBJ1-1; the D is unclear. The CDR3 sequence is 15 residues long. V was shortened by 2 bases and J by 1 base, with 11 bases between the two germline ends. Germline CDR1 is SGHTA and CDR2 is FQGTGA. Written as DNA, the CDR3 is TGTGCCAGCAGCTTATTAGGCCCGGGGAACACTGAAGCTTTCTTT. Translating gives CASSLLGPGNTEAFF. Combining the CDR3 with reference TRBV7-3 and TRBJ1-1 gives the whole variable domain GAGVSQTPSNKVTEKGKYVELRCDPISGHTALYWYRQSLGQGPEFLIYFQGTGAADDSGLPNDRFFAVRPEGSVSTLKIQRTERGDSAVYLCASSLLGPGNTEAFFGQGTRLTVV.

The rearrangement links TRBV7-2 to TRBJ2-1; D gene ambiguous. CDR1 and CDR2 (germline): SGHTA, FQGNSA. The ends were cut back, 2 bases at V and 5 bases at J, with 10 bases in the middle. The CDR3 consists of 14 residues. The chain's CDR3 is CASSLPTWNNEQFF. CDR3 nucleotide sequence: TGTGCCAGCAGCTTACCGACTTGGAACAATGAGCAGTTCTTC.

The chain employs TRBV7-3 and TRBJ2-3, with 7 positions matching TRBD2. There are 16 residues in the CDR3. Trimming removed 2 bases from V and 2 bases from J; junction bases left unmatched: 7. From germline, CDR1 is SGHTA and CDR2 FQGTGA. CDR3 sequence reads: CASSLYSGAFTDTQYF. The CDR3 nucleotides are TGTGCCAGCAGCTTATACAGCGGGGCCTTCACAGATACGCAGTATTTT.

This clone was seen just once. CDR3 bases: TGTGCCAGCAGCCTACCAAGGACAGGGGCCTACAATGAGCAGTTCTTC. Its protein product is CASSLPRTGAYNEQFF. This chain uses TRBV5-6 with TRBJ2-1; TRBD1 matches at 9 bases. Trimming removed 4 bases from V and 2 bases from J; junction bases left unmatched: 7. There are 16 residues in the CDR3. Germline CDR1 and CDR2: SGHDT and YYEEEE.

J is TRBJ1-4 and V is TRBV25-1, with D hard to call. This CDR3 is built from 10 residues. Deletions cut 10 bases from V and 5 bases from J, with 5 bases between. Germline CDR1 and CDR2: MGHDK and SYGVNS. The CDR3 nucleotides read TGTGCCACTAGAAATGAAAAACTGTTTTTT. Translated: CATRNEKLFF.

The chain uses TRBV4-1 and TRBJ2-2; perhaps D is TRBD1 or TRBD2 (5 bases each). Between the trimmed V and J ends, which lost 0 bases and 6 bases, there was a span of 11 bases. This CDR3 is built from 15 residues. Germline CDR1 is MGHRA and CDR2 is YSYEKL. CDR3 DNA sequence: TGCGCCAGCAGCCAAGATGGGACCCGAGCCGGGGAGCTGTTTTTT. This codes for CASSQDGTRAGELFF.

The CDR3 here is CASSLSGRPYEQYF. DNA for the CDR3: TGTGCCAGCAGTCTTAGCGGCCGACCCTACGAGCAGTACTTC. The V call is TRBV13, the J call TRBJ2-7; D is perhaps TRBD2 (6 bases). The CDR3 length is 14 residues. Germline lookup yields CDR1 PRHDT and CDR2 FYEKMQ (reference sequence). V lost 6 bases, J lost 2 bases, and 14 bases lay in between.

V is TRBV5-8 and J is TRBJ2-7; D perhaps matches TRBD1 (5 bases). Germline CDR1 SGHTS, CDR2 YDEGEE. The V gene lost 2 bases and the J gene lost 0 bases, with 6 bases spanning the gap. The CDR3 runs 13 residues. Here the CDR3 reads CASSLRGSYEQYF. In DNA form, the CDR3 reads TGTGCCAGCAGCTTAAGGGGCTCCTACGAGCAGTACTTC.

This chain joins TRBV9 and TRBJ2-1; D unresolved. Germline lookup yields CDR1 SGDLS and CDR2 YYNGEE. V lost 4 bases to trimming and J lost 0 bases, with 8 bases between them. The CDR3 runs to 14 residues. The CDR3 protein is CASSPWDSYNEQFF. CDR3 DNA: TGTGCCAGCAGCCCCTGGGACTCCTACAATGAGCAGTTCTTC.

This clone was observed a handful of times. CDR3 DNA: TGTGCCACCACTAGCGGGGGGTCCTACCAAGAGACCCAGTACTTC. Protein product: CATTSGGSYQETQYF. The chain uses TRBV6-6 and TRBJ2-5, with 12 bases aligning to TRBD2. The germline CDR1 and CDR2 sequences are MNHNY and SVGAGI (reference sequence). The V segment lost 10 bases and the J segment 0 bases; nucleotides outside the gene matches: 6. The CDR3 is 15 amino acids.

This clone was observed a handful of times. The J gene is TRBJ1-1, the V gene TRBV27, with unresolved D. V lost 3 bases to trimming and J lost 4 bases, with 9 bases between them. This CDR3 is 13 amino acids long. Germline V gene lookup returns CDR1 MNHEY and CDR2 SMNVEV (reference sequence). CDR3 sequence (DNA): TGTGCCAGCAGTTTGAAGGGTACCACTGAAGCTTTCTTT. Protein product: CASSLKGTTEAFF.

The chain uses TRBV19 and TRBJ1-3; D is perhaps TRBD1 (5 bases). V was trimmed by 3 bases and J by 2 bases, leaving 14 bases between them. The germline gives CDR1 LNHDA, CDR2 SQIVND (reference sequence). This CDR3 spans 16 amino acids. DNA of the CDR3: TGTGCCAGTAGTATTTGGTCCGGGGGACCTGGAAACACCATATATTTT. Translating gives CASSIWSGGPGNTIYF.

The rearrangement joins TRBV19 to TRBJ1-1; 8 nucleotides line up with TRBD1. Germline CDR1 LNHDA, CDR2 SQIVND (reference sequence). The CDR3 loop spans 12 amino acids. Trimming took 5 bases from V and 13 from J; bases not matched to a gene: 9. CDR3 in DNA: TGTGCCAGTAGTTTCGACAGGGGAGGGGTTTTCTTT. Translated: CASSFDRGGVFF.

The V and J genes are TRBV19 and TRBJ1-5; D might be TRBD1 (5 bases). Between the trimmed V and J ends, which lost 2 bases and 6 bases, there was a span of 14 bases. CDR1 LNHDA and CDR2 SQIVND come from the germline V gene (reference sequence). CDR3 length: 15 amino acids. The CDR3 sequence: CASSIRASGSQPQHF. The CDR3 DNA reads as TGTGCCAGTAGTATAAGGGCCTCAGGGAGTCAGCCCCAGCATTTT.

DNA of the CDR3: TGTGCCAGCAGCGCCGACGGGACACAGAACTATGGCTACACCTTC. Its protein is CASSADGTQNYGYTF. The chain has TRBV9 and TRBJ1-2; maybe TRBD1 (6 bases). V was trimmed by 3 bases and J by 2 bases, leaving 14 bases between them. Germline values: CDR1 SGDLS, CDR2 YYNGEE. The CDR3 sequence is 15 residues long.

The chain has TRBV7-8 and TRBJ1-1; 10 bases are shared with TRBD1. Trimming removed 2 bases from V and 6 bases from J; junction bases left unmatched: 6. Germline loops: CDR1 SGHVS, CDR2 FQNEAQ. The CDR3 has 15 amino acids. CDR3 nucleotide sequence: TGTGCCAGCAGCTTACATAGGGACAGGGGCGCTGAAGCTTTCTTT. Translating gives CASSLHRDRGAEAFF.

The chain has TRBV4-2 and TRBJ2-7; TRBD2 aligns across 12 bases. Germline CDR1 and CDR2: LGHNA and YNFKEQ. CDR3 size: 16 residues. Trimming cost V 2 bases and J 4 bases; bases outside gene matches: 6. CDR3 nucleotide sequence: TGTGCCAGCAGCCAATACATAGGGACTAGCGGGTACGAGCAGTACTTC. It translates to CASSQYIGTSGYEQYF.

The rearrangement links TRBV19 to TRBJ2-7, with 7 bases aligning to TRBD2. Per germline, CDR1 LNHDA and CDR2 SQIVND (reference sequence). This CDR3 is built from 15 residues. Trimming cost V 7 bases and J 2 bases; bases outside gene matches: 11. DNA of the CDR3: TGTGCCAGTAATCCTGGTGCGGGGGTTCCCTACGAGCAGTACTTC. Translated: CASNPGAGVPYEQYF.

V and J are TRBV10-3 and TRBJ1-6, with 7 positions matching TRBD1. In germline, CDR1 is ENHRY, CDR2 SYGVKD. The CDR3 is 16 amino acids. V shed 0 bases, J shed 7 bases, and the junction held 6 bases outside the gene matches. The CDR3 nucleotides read TGTGCCATCAGTGAGTCGGGGGGGACAGTAAATTCACCCCTCCACTTT. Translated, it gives CAISESGGTVNSPLHF.

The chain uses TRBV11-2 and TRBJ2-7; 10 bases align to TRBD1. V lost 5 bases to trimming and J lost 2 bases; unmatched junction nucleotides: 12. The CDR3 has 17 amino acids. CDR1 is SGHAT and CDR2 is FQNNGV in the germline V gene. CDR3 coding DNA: TGTGCCAGCAGCACAAGTCCGGGACAGGGGACTCCCTACGAGCAGTACTTC. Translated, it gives CASSTSPGQGTPYEQYF.

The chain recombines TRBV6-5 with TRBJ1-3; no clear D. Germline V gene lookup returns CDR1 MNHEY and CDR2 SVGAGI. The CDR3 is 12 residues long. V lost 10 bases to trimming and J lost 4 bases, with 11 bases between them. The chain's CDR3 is CATGPGGNTIYF. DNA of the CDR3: TGTGCCACCGGTCCCGGCGGAAACACCATATATTTT.